This entry concerns a single TCR beta chain. CDR1 and CDR2 from the germline V gene are SGHTA and FQGNSA. The CDR3 is 15 residues long. V dropped 5 bases and J dropped 1 base, with 12 bases sitting between them. The age range of participants was about 18 to 100 years, with residence in about two dozen US areas. The source of the sample is a study of blood T cell repertoires in COVID-19. Sequenced by immunoSEQ multiplex PCR; TCRdb stores in-frame clones only, minus some. The sample carries 180,000 or so clones, 86% recorded once. This receptor was taken from a man aged 35 to 55 with acute COVID-19. Input material: PBMCs or T cells enriched from blood (not recorded which). This chain links TRBV7-2 with TRBJ2-1; D is undetermined. CDR3 in DNA: TGTGCCAGCAGCCCAGCGAGTACGTCCTACAATGAGCAGTTCTTC. It is translated as CASSPASTSYNEQFF.